These T cell receptor beta chains were read from a single sample in a study of T cell responses to AZD1222 COVID-19 vaccine. This table comes from immunoSEQ multiplex PCR, and its TCRdb copy is limited to in-frame clones, with some not included. The top ten clones hold 2.5% to 3% of a sample with about 190,000 clones, about 90% of them seen once. The sample here was peripheral blood, taken on day 0 of MenACWY control vaccination. Receptors originate from an adult in good health. Each CDR3 is given with its conserved first and last residue. The order of the fields is V gene, CDR3 protein.

V: TRBV10-3
CDR3: CASEGQGLGQPQHF

V: TRBV5-4
CDR3: CASSTSGGAYEQYF

V: TRBV7-3
CDR3: CASSLHAGNTEAFF

V: TRBV7-9
CDR3: CASEGDTNTQYF

V: TRBV19
CDR3: CASSISAGVSYEQYF

V: TRBV4-1
CDR3: CASSHIGLAGGPSNTGELFF

V: TRBV2
CDR3: CASSSGQGGYEQYF

V: TRBV7-4
CDR3: CASSDLTVIFYEQYF

V: TRBV9
CDR3: CASSPDSNLGEKLFF

V: TRBV6-5
CDR3: CASASEEGRGDTQYF

V: TRBV7-9
CDR3: CASSLSVSGANVLTF

V: TRBV11-2
CDR3: CASSLGLAGSSYEQYF

V: TRBV5-4
CDR3: CASSLGQGNTDTQYF

V: TRBV2
CDR3: CATRGGEPTEAFF

V: TRBV6-2/TRBV6-3
CDR3: CASSYRQEVAYEQYF

V: TRBV6-2/TRBV6-3
CDR3: CASNPSGRGNNEQFF

V: TRBV2
CDR3: CASSEGVSGYEQYF

V: TRBV10-1
CDR3: CASSEGQVNQPQHF

V: TRBV5-1
CDR3: CASSLEVGDTDTQYF

V: TRBV2
CDR3: CASSDFTYEQYF

V: TRBV11-2
CDR3: CASSLSTGLPRDSPLHF

V: TRBV2
CDR3: CASSGTGGTDTQYF

V: TRBV5-5
CDR3: CASSGGTGTNTGELFF

V: TRBV18
CDR3: CASSQGRNNEKLFF

V: TRBV4-1
CDR3: CASSSNHPDRLYEQYF

V: TRBV27
CDR3: CASSPGTGESYEQYF

V: TRBV6-2/TRBV6-3
CDR3: CASSYLGEGNNEQFF

V: TRBV9
CDR3: CASSVDNTGELFF

V: TRBV3-1/TRBV3-2
CDR3: CASSQALGNEQFF

V: TRBV4-3
CDR3: CASSQDPFDSSSYNEQFF

V: TRBV9
CDR3: CASSVAPSGNIQYF

V: TRBV28
CDR3: CACLQGNQETQYF

V: TRBV11-1
CDR3: CASSFPPDTEAFF

V: TRBV18
CDR3: CASSVAGGPDEQFF

V: TRBV6-5
CDR3: CASSAGHGNGYTF

V: TRBV7-9
CDR3: CASSLKGDEQYF

V: TRBV27
CDR3: CASSPRSADTQYF

V: TRBV5-5
CDR3: CASSLFVGSTNEKLFF

V: TRBV5-5
CDR3: CASSLFGGDNQPQHF

V: TRBV18
CDR3: CASNARGDGYGYTF

V: TRBV18
CDR3: CASSPLGPPGNYGYTF

V: TRBV9
CDR3: CASSVASGGSGANVLTF

V: TRBV6-5
CDR3: CASSYRQGLPGYTF

V: TRBV2
CDR3: CAERGVGEKLFF

V: TRBV24-1
CDR3: CATSWGPYNEQFF

V: TRBV9
CDR3: CASSPGGTSVYEQYF

V: TRBV27
CDR3: CASSPREGRIGLVYNEQFF

V: TRBV6-2/TRBV6-3
CDR3: CASSYALQGNQPQHF

V: TRBV6-5
CDR3: CASSSQGTDTQYF

V: TRBV27
CDR3: CASSKGTGGNEQYF

V: TRBV28
CDR3: CASSSAGGGEDTQYF

V: TRBV9
CDR3: CASSVGTSLSNEQFF

V: TRBV18
CDR3: CASSSPTSASGANVLTF

V: TRBV5-4
CDR3: CASSLEGALNTIYF

V: TRBV5-1
CDR3: CASSSDGRGTEAFF